This TCR beta chain came from a study of OX40 agonist ivuxolimab in advanced cancers. Study-level background: Ivuxolimab, which targeted the costimulatory receptor OX40 (CD134), was an agonistic, fully human IgG2 monoclonal antibody. Of the roughly 51 patients in dose escalation, 19 had hepatocellular carcinoma, some 15 had melanoma, 9 had renal cell carcinoma and 9 had head and neck cancer. Patients were allowed to have had prior anti-PD-1, anti-PD-L1 or anti-CTLA-4 therapy, and approximately 40% of the dose-escalation patients had been treated with checkpoint inhibitors. The paper describes the monotherapy dose-escalation part (N ≈ 49 patients) of the phase I trial of ivuxolimab. Peripheral TCRbeta sequencing aimed to test whether ivuxolimab altered TCR sequence diversity and caused clonal T-cell expansion. Intravenous ivuxolimab was administered to patients every 2 weeks at six dose levels: 0.01, 0.1, 0.3, 1.5, 3 and 10 mg/kg. A male proportion of nearly 85% and a mean age of about 60 years, ranging from 23 to 79, were recorded for the dose-escalation cohort. Partial responses occurred in three dose-escalation patients: two with cutaneous melanoma and one with hepatocellular carcinoma.

Study-wide findings and limitations: Low levels of normalized T-cell clonal expansion were also seen in some patients who did not respond. The antigen specificity of the clonally expanded peripheral T cells was not determined. Partial responders in the 0.1-3.0 mg/kg groups had among the lowest normalized peripheral clonal expansion, especially among CD8+ T cells. After ivuxolimab, CD8+ T cells had more expanded clones than CD4+ T cells on average. At doses of 0.1 to 3.0 mg/kg, clonal expansion of both CD4+ and CD8+ T cells in blood was seen between baseline and week 6.

Patients with autoimmune disease history or receiving systemic immunosuppression were excluded from the trial. Peripheral blood for TCR sequencing was collected from all dose cohorts at baseline, on cycle 4 day 1, and on cycle 7 day 1. Samples came from an open-label, multicenter, first-in-human phase I dose-escalation trial of ivuxolimab. Adults with locally advanced or metastatic melanoma, renal cell carcinoma, hepatocellular carcinoma or head and neck squamous cell carcinoma were enrolled in the trial. Before TCR sequencing, CD4+ T cells and CD8+ T cells were sorted from peripheral blood as separate populations. There are 15 amino acids in the CDR3, from cysteine to phenylalanine inclusive. The read is trimmed to its CDR3 DNA, 45 bases read in frame from base 1. Reading the germline V gene gives CDR1 MDHEN and CDR2 SYDVKM. V is pared back by 3 bases and J by 0 bases, with 9 bases lying between the germline termini.

In regard to this clone: Its specific antigen is unknown. Base qualities are not provided; no much larger clone lies one nucleotide away.

For sequencing of the TCRbeta CDR3 region, genomic DNA was extracted from the sorted cells. The immunoSEQ Assay was used to sequence the TCRbeta CDR3 regions. TCRdb mirrors the immuneACCESS table, restricted to in-frame sequences. Some clones are absent from its copies; in checked studies, under half trace to an unresolved V gene, and the reason for the others is unknown. This sample comprises approximately 39,000 clones, more than 60% of them detected only once. Around 10% of the sample belongs to the ten largest clones. The receptor was derived from an adult with an advanced solid tumor such as melanoma, head and neck, liver or kidney cancer. The source material was CD4+ or CD8+ T cells sorted from blood, sampled in a trial of the OX40 agonist ivuxolimab. The chain is encoded by TRBV28 joined to TRBJ2-4; perhaps TRBD2 is the D gene, with 6 bases matching. CDR3 sequence: CASSFEGLAKNIQYF. The nucleotide sequence is TGTGCCAGCAGTTTTGAGGGACTAGCCAAAAACATTCAGTACTTC.